The clone carrying this T cell receptor beta chain was observed a handful of times. Its antigen is currently unknown. The ends lost 2 bases at V and 5 bases at J; junction bases unmatched: 5. Germline CDR1 is MDHEN and CDR2 is SYDVKM. The CDR3 has 15 residues. The sample comes from a study of T cell responses to AZD1222 COVID-19 vaccine. Sequenced by immunoSEQ multiplex PCR; TCRdb stores in-frame clones only, minus some. The sample consists of around 110,000 clones, roughly 92% of them appearing once. Study-wide results and caveats: White British ancestry dominated among donors, who included more females, and clonal diversity was possibly underestimated.

The rearrangement links TRBV28 to TRBJ2-5, with 10 bases matching TRBD1. The TCR sequence derives from an adult who received the AZD1222 COVID-19 vaccine. Material: peripheral blood, obtained 28 days after the second AZD1222 dose. For the CDR3, the DNA is TGTGCCAGCAGTTTAAGGGGACAGGGGTTCGAGACCCAGTACTTC. Encoded protein: CASSLRGQGFETQYF.